The 24 T cell receptor beta chains reported below all come from one sample, sequenced in a study of blood T cell repertoires in COVID-19. Profiling relied on immunoSEQ multiplex PCR, and the TCRdb table lists in-frame clones only, not all of them. The profile shows some 300,000 clones, around nine tenths of them singletons. Sequenced material: PBMCs or T cells enriched from blood (not recorded which). The receptors were gathered from a woman aged 45-60 years who had been exposed to COVID-19.

This chain joins TRBV7-2 and TRBJ2-3; 12 bases are a match to TRBD2. Trimming removed 5 bases from V and 6 bases from J; junction bases left unmatched: 12. CDR1 SGHTA and CDR2 FQGNSA come from the germline V gene. The CDR3 is 17 amino acids. The DNA of the CDR3 is TGTGCCAGCAGCCCCGGGACTAGCGGGTGGGGAAGGGATACGCAGTATTTT. It yields the protein CASSPGTSGWGRDTQYF. The full variable domain, its missing parts supplied by reference TRBV7-2 and TRBJ2-3, is GAGVSQSPSNKVTEKGKDVELRCDPISGHTALYWYRQSLGQGLEFLIYFQGNSAPDKSGLPSDRFSAERTGGSVSTLTIQRTQQEDSAVYLCASSPGTSGWGRDTQYFGPGTRLTVL.

The CDR3 is CATSPGGYNSPLHF. The CDR3 coding sequence is TGTGCCACCAGTCCAGGGGGCTATAATTCACCCCTCCACTTT. J is TRBJ1-6 and V is TRBV24-1; 7 bases match TRBD1. CDR1 is KGHDR, CDR2 SFDVKD, per germline. This CDR3 contains 14 residues. Unmatched junction bases numbered 1, after V lost 6 bases and J lost 3 bases.

The rearrangement joins TRBV7-9 to TRBJ1-2; a possible D gene is TRBD1 (6 bases). Trimming pared 3 bases from V and 7 bases from J, leaving 12 bases between. CDR1 and CDR2 from the germline V gene are SEHNR and FQNEAQ (reference sequence). This CDR3 has 13 amino acids. The CDR3 DNA sequence: TGTGCCAGCAGCTTTGGACAGTTAAGTGGCTACACCTTC. It specifies CASSFGQLSGYTF.

This clone was seen a few times. The chain is built from TRBV5-1 and TRBJ2-1; 7 bases fit TRBD1. This CDR3 is 15 amino acids long. Germline V gene lookup returns CDR1 SGHRS and CDR2 YFSETQ. V trimming: 5 bases; J trimming: 7 bases; junction bases outside the gene matches: 12. DNA of the CDR3: TGCGCCAGCAGTACCACTCCGGGACAGTTAAATGAGCAGTTCTTC. Amino acids: CASSTTPGQLNEQFF.

This chain joins TRBV7-9 and TRBJ1-1; D is possibly TRBD1 (6 bases). Trimming stripped 5 bases from V and 5 bases from J, with 21 bases between. There are 16 residues in the CDR3. The V gene's germline CDR1 is SEHNR and CDR2 FQNEAQ (reference sequence). The CDR3: CASSPRVSGGPTEAFF. The CDR3 coding sequence is TGTGCCAGCAGCCCGAGGGTATCGGGGGGGCCTACTGAAGCTTTCTTT.

The CDR3 bases are TGTGCCAGCAGCTCGGGACAGGGGGCAAGGGGCTACACCTTC. Encoded protein: CASSSGQGARGYTF. The V call is TRBV7-2, the J call TRBJ1-2; 12 positions match TRBD1. The length of the CDR3 is 14 residues. Trimming cost V 4 bases and J 8 bases; bases outside gene matches: 5. CDR1 SGHTA and CDR2 FQGNSA come from the germline V gene.

V and J are TRBV30 and TRBJ1-3; D gene uncertain. This CDR3 has 16 residues. V shed 2 bases and J shed 1 base, with 15 bases lying between them. Germline CDR1 reads GTSNPN; CDR2 reads SVGIG (reference sequence). CDR3 sequence (DNA): TGTGCCTGGAGTCTTCCTCTTAGGGAGTCTGGAAACACCATATATTTT. Its translation is CAWSLPLRESGNTIYF.

This clone occurred a few times. The rearrangement joins TRBV2 to TRBJ2-1; 7 bases align to TRBD1. The germline gives CDR1 SNHLY, CDR2 FYNNEI. This CDR3 has 15 amino acids. Trimming removed 1 base from V and 2 bases from J; junction bases left unmatched: 2. CDR3 in DNA: TGTGCCAGCAGTGAAGGACAGGGAACCTACAATGAGCAGTTCTTC. Its translation is CASSEGQGTYNEQFF.

The rearrangement uses TRBV14 and TRBJ2-5, with a weak D call TRBD1 (5 bases). Per the germline V gene, CDR1 is SGHDN and CDR2 is FVKESK. Trimming removed 5 bases at V and 5 bases at J, with 27 bases between. This CDR3 is 18 amino acids long. This CDR3 reads CASSGRGTTYTLTETQYF. The CDR3 DNA reads TGTGCCAGCAGCGGAAGGGGCACTACTTATACCTTAACGGAGACCCAGTACTTC.

The sample holds a few counts of this clone. The chain has TRBV21-1 and TRBJ2-3; whether TRBD2, the table's D call, matches the DNA was not checked. TRBV21-1 is tagged as a pseudogene. The CDR3 consists of 13 residues. The CDR3 here is CASSKGGTDTQYF. The CDR3 coding sequence is TGTGCCAGCAGCAAAGGAGGTACAGATACGCAGTATTTT.

V gene TRBV27 combines with J gene TRBJ1-4, with D maybe TRBD1 (6 bases). V shed 6 bases and J shed 8 bases, with 10 bases lying between them. Per the germline V gene, CDR1 is MNHEY and CDR2 is SMNVEV (reference sequence). The CDR3 loop spans 12 amino acids. CDR3 nucleotide sequence: TGTGCCAGCAGGGGGACACCGGAAAAACTGTTTTTT. It is translated as CASRGTPEKLFF.

The chain has TRBV28 and TRBJ2-2; tentative D call: TRBD1 (5 bases). The CDR3 totals 13 residues. V was clipped by 6 bases and J by 4 bases, with 9 bases between them. Germline CDR1 and CDR2: MDHEN and SYDVKM. CDR3 in amino acids: CASRGHPTGELFF. CDR3 sequence (DNA): TGTGCCAGCAGAGGACACCCCACCGGGGAGCTGTTTTTT.

The rearrangement joins TRBV6-5 to TRBJ1-1; D not certain. Per germline, CDR1 MNHEY and CDR2 SVGAGI. The CDR3 loop spans 13 amino acids. With 6 bases removed from V and 1 base from J, the gap between germline ends came to 9 bases. In nucleotides, the CDR3 is TGTGCCAGCAGCACCCTCGGGAACACTGAAGCTTTCTTT. Protein product: CASSTLGNTEAFF.

The rearrangement joins TRBV30 to TRBJ1-2; D possibly corresponds to TRBD1 (5 bases). Trimming took off 8 bases at V and 4 bases at J, with 20 bases between the two ends. The germline V gene encodes CDR1 GTSNPN and CDR2 SVGIG (reference sequence). The CDR3 covers 14 residues. The CDR3 here is CAGSLNRLIYGYTF. For the CDR3, the DNA is TGTGCCGGAAGCCTTAACAGGTTAATCTATGGCTACACCTTC.

V and J are TRBV2 and TRBJ1-2; 7 bases agree with TRBD1. Per the germline V gene, CDR1 is SNHLY and CDR2 is FYNNEI. The CDR3 loop spans 13 amino acids. Trimming cost V 6 bases and J 6 bases; bases outside gene matches: 7. The CDR3 region is CASRVGQEDGYTF. The CDR3 DNA sequence: TGTGCCAGCAGAGTTGGACAGGAGGATGGCTACACCTTC.

The V gene is TRBV28, the J gene TRBJ1-2; the match to TRBD1 covers 10 bases. This CDR3 has 17 amino acids. Trimming removed 2 bases from V and 7 bases from J; junction bases left unmatched: 13. CDR1 and CDR2 from the germline V gene are MDHEN and SYDVKM. The CDR3 reads CASSLGVTGGAVFGYTF. The DNA of the CDR3 is TGTGCCAGCAGTTTAGGGGTGACAGGGGGCGCAGTATTTGGCTACACCTTC.

The chain has TRBV6-4 and TRBJ2-5; 7 bases agree with TRBD2. Per germline, CDR1 MRHNA and CDR2 SNTAGT. J lost 1 base, V lost 5 bases, and 7 bases had no gene match. This CDR3 has 15 amino acids. This CDR3 is CASSRSGVSQETQYF. The CDR3 DNA follows: TGTGCCAGCAGTCGGAGCGGGGTTAGCCAAGAGACCCAGTACTTC.

CDR3: CASSQDRPGSYGYTF. The CDR3 DNA reads TGCGCCAGCAGCCAAGATCGTCCAGGAAGCTATGGCTACACCTTC. V usage is TRBV4-1 and J usage is TRBJ1-2; unclear D gene. The CDR3 covers 15 residues. Looked up from germline, CDR1 is MGHRA and CDR2 is YSYEKL. Trimming cost V 0 bases and J 4 bases, with 12 bases left between them.

The gene calls are TRBV6-5 and TRBJ2-5, with D perhaps matching TRBD2 (5 bases). The CDR3 extends over 15 amino acids. Trimming cost V 6 bases and J 4 bases, with 18 bases left between them. The V gene's germline CDR1 is MNHEY and CDR2 SVGAGI. CDR3: CASSAVPAGLETQYF. For the CDR3, the DNA is TGTGCCAGCAGCGCCGTACCGGCGGGTCTAGAGACCCAGTACTTC.

The chain couples TRBV28 to TRBJ2-7; 8 nucleotides align to TRBD1. J was trimmed by 0 bases and V by 4 bases; bases with no gene match: 8. This CDR3 spans 16 amino acids. Per the germline V gene, CDR1 is MDHEN and CDR2 is SYDVKM. CDR3 amino acids: CASSYPRQGISYEQYF. The CDR3 DNA reads TGTGCCAGCAGTTACCCACGACAGGGGATCTCCTACGAGCAGTACTTC.

This clone was seen only a few times. This rearrangement joins TRBV5-1 to TRBJ2-1, with 7 bases matching TRBD2. CDR1 and CDR2 (germline): SGHRS, YFSETQ. The CDR3 totals 16 residues. The junction had 6 bases not matched to a gene; V was cut back by 0 bases and J by 3 bases. CDR3 nucleotide sequence: TGCGCCAGCAGCTTGGATGCGGGGGTCTACTACAATGAGCAGTTCTTC. Residues: CASSLDAGVYYNEQFF.

The chain recombines TRBV19 with TRBJ2-1; possibly TRBD2 for D (7 bases). Germline lookup yields CDR1 LNHDA and CDR2 SQIVND (reference sequence). The V end lost 0 bases, the J end lost 8 bases, and 11 bases lay between the germline ends. The length of the CDR3 is 14 residues. The CDR3 protein is CASSIEGGRHEQFF. The DNA for the CDR3 is TGTGCCAGTAGTATAGAGGGGGGGCGGCATGAGCAGTTCTTC.

Note on this clone: One end of the junction fails to match germline, which may point to a read error. The V call is TRBV12-3 or TRBV12-4, the J call TRBJ2-7; TRBD2 is a possible D gene (5 bases). CDR3 length: 13 residues. CDR3 in DNA: TGTGCCAGCAATCTCGAGGGTTCCTTCGAGCAGTACTTC. Its translation is CASNLEGSFEQYF.

V usage is TRBV9 and J usage is TRBJ2-7, with 8 bases aligning to TRBD1. This CDR3 comprises 13 residues. Trimming at V came to 6 bases and at J to 5 bases, leaving 7 bases not matched to a gene. CDR1 is SGDLS, CDR2 YYNGEE, per germline. CDR3 sequence reads: CASNRGFQDEQYF. The DNA of the CDR3 is TGTGCCAGCAACAGGGGGTTCCAAGACGAGCAGTACTTC.